This TCR beta chain was documented in a study of spatial heterogeneity in lung cancer. This clonotype came up many times. Unique molecular identifiers tagged every individual TCR cDNA molecule. In TCRdb, the 5' RACE reads were re-called with MiXCR into one record per CDR3 protein. The table includes some 7,200 distinct CDR3 sequences, roughly a tenth detected once. V lost 3 bases, J lost 7 bases, and 11 bases lay in between. The CDR3 runs to 14 residues. The germline CDR1 and CDR2 sequences are SGHDT and YYEEEE. Time point reported: sample taken at primary tumor resection. This clonotype was obtained from a male donor with early-stage non-small cell lung cancer. The sequenced sample was normal lung tissue next to the tumor, obtained at surgery. This chain uses TRBV5-6 with TRBJ1-6; D remains unclear. CDR3 nucleotides: TGTGCCAGCAGCTCCGGAATGGGCAATTCACCCCTCCACTTT. This codes for CASSSGMGNSPLHF.